One sample yielded the 17 T cell receptor beta chains listed below, sequenced in a study of cytotoxic CD8 clonotypes in ibrutinib-treated CLL. The table came from immunoSEQ multiplex PCR; TCRdb's copy has only in-frame clones and leaves some out. The table has tens of thousands of clones, approximately 45% seen once. The sequencing used PBMCs, collected before ibrutinib treatment. Receptor source: a human donor with chronic lymphocytic leukemia.

V gene TRBV11-2 combines with J gene TRBJ2-7, with D possibly matching TRBD1 (6 bases). V lost 5 bases, J lost 2 bases, and 19 bases lay in between. The germline V gene encodes CDR1 SGHAT and CDR2 FQNNGV. This CDR3 comprises 16 residues. DNA for the CDR3: TGTGCCAGCAGCCTCCCCACCGGTACAGGGCCCTACGAGCAGTACTTC. Translated: CASSLPTGTGPYEQYF.

Here the CDR3 DNA reads TGTGCCAGCAGCGTAGGTATAGGGCGGATTGAGCAGTTCTTC. This gives the protein CASSVGIGRIEQFF. The genes are TRBV9 and TRBJ2-1, with D uncertain. Germline V lookup: CDR1 SGDLS, CDR2 YYNGEE. This CDR3 comprises 14 residues. Between the trimmed V and J ends, which lost 0 bases and 9 bases, there was a span of 13 bases.

In its sample, this clone was seen a few times. The V and J genes are TRBV19 and TRBJ2-1; TRBD2 is a possible D gene (6 bases). V lost 4 bases, J lost 3 bases, and 13 bases lay in between. Germline assignment: CDR1 LNHDA and CDR2 SQIVND (reference sequence). The CDR3 spans 15 residues. In DNA form, the CDR3 reads TGTGCCAGTAGTAGGCGGGGAGCATACTACAATGAGCAGTTCTTC. Translating gives CASSRRGAYYNEQFF.

This clone was observed a few times. The genes are TRBV18 and TRBJ2-2, with TRBD2 matching 11 bases. The CDR3 runs to 16 residues. With V trimmed by 6 bases and J by 4 bases, 7 bases remained unmatched. Germline V CDR1 and CDR2: KGHSH, LQKENI. CDR3 nucleotides: TGTGCCAGCTCGCAGACTAGCGGGGAGGCCACCGGGGAGCTGTTTTTT. This sequence encodes CASSQTSGEATGELFF.

As DNA, the CDR3 is TGTGCCAGCAGCCCCCGGAGCACCGGGGAGCTGTTTTTT. It specifies CASSPRSTGELFF. The chain is built from TRBV7-2 and TRBJ2-2; D gene ambiguous. The CDR3 contains 13 residues. Germline assignment: CDR1 SGHTA and CDR2 FQGNSA. The V and J ends lost 5 bases and 4 bases respectively, with 8 bases between them.

The CDR3 DNA follows: TGTGCCAGCAGTCCACCATCACTAGCGGGGAGCTCCTACGAGCAGTACTTC. This gives the protein CASSPPSLAGSSYEQYF. This chain links TRBV28 with TRBJ2-7; 10 positions match TRBD2. The V gene's germline CDR1 is MDHEN and CDR2 SYDVKM. The CDR3 covers 17 residues. The V gene end was trimmed by 5 bases and the J gene end by 0 bases; junction bases not matched to a gene: 10.

The rearrangement links TRBV28 to TRBJ2-6; D not certain. CDR3 length: 17 amino acids. Germline-derived CDR1 and CDR2 are MDHEN and SYDVKM. Trimming stripped 3 bases from V and 1 base from J, with 13 bases between. The CDR3 loop reads CASSFLPSDSGANVLTF. The CDR3 DNA reads as TGTGCCAGCAGTTTTCTCCCCTCGGATTCTGGGGCCAACGTCCTGACTTTC.

This chain uses TRBV6-5 with TRBJ2-1; 11 nucleotides agree with TRBD1. Germline CDR1 and CDR2: MNHEY and SVGAGI. The V and J ends lost 4 bases and 6 bases, in that order; junction bases with no gene match: 2. This CDR3 comprises 14 residues. CDR3 amino acids: CASSLGQGVNEQFF. In DNA form, the CDR3 reads TGTGCCAGCAGTTTGGGACAGGGGGTCAATGAGCAGTTCTTC.

The CDR3 DNA follows: TGTGCCAGCAGCCAAGGGCCGACTTATGGCTACACCTTC. The encoded protein is CASSQGPTYGYTF. The V and J genes are TRBV4-2 and TRBJ1-2; D gene uncertain. Trimming left V 1 base short and J 5 bases short, with 8 bases between. Germline CDR1 reads LGHNA; CDR2 reads YNFKEQ. The CDR3 covers 13 residues.

This chain connects TRBV11-2 to TRBJ2-7; D is unclear. V was trimmed by 4 bases and J by 2 bases, leaving 6 bases between them. This CDR3 has 12 residues. Germline V gene data show CDR1 as SGHAT and CDR2 as FQNNGV. CDR3 DNA sequence: TGTGCCAGCAGCTCAAGGGCCTACGAGCAGTACTTC. Translation gives CASSSRAYEQYF. Variable domain in full (rest from reference TRBV11-2 and TRBJ2-7): EAGVAQSPRYKIIEKRQSVAFWCNPISGHATLYWYQQILGQGPKLLIQFQNNGVVDDSQLPKDRFSAERLKGVDSTLKIQPAKLEDSAVYLCASSSRAYEQYFGPGTRLTVT.

The chain combines TRBV4-2 with TRBJ2-3; D is possibly TRBD2 (7 bases). Trimming shortened V by 4 bases and J by 0 bases, and 14 bases separated the two germline ends. CDR1 is LGHNA and CDR2 is YNFKEQ in the germline V gene. CDR3 length: 16 residues. CDR3: CASSPGGRGSTDTQYF. CDR3 sequence (DNA): TGTGCCAGCAGCCCCGGGGGGCGGGGCAGCACAGATACGCAGTATTTT.

This chain uses TRBV6-6 with TRBJ2-7; 9 bases are a match to TRBD2. V gave up 0 bases and J gave up 0 bases; unmatched junction bases: 3. This CDR3 comprises 16 residues. Germline values: CDR1 MNHNY, CDR2 SVGAGI (reference sequence). CDR3 sequence (DNA): TGTGCCAGCAGTTACTCGGCTAGCGGGGTCTCCTACGAGCAGTACTTC. This encodes CASSYSASGVSYEQYF.

The gene calls are TRBV30 and TRBJ1-1, with D possibly matching TRBD1 (5 bases). The V gene lost 3 bases and the J gene lost 1 base, with 18 bases spanning the gap. Germline V CDR1 and CDR2: GTSNPN, SVGIG (reference sequence). This CDR3 contains 16 residues. The CDR3 protein is CAWSGNSGTANTEAFF. The CDR3 DNA follows: TGTGCCTGGAGCGGAAACTCGGGGACGGCGAACACTGAAGCTTTCTTT.

In its sample, this clone was seen a few times. The V call is TRBV5-5, the J call TRBJ1-4; no firm D call. Germline V CDR1 and CDR2: SGHKS, YYEKEE (reference sequence). The germline V and J ends were trimmed by 4 bases and 3 bases, with 13 bases remaining between them. This CDR3 comprises 15 residues. The CDR3 loop is CASSRLGWPNEKLFF. In DNA form, the CDR3 reads TGTGCCAGCAGCCGCCTCGGGTGGCCTAATGAAAAACTGTTTTTT.

The J gene is TRBJ2-3, the V gene TRBV5-1, with 7 bases identical to TRBD1. Germline lookup yields CDR1 SGHRS and CDR2 YFSETQ. With V trimmed by 4 bases and J by 1 base, 6 bases remained unmatched. This CDR3 is built from 15 residues. The CDR3 here is CASSPGTGGTDTQYF. The CDR3 bases are TGCGCCAGCAGCCCGGGAACAGGGGGCACAGATACGCAGTATTTT.

The rearrangement links TRBV7-3 to TRBJ2-6; unclear D gene. Germline V gene sequence: CDR1 SGHTA, CDR2 FQGTGA. The CDR3 extends over 15 amino acids. The V end was cut by 0 bases, the J end by 0 bases, with 3 bases between. CDR3 coding DNA: TGTGCCAGCAGCTTAACGCACTCTGGGGCCAACGTCCTGACTTTC. This gives the protein CASSLTHSGANVLTF.

This clone was detected a few times. The gene calls are TRBV7-2 and TRBJ2-2; 8 bases match TRBD2. Germline V gene data show CDR1 as SGHTA and CDR2 as FQGNSA. The CDR3 is made up of 15 amino acids. V lost 2 bases, J lost 2 bases, and 1 base stayed unmatched. The CDR3 is CASSLRTSNTGELFF. The DNA for the CDR3 is TGTGCCAGCAGCTTACGGACTAGCAACACCGGGGAGCTGTTTTTT.